These 17 T cell receptor beta chains originate from one sample sequenced in a study of shared clonotypes between healthy human individuals. The method was immunoSEQ multiplex PCR; TCRdb's version includes in-frame clones alone and lacks a portion of them. Found here are around 2.5 million clones, over 85% of them singletons; the top ten hold approximately 0.37%. Sequencing was done on a sample of naive CD4+ T cells from PBMCs. Subset meaning: CD45RA+ positively selected. Receptors were obtained from a man aged 18 to 29 in good health. Some clones in this sample may be carry-over from other donors' samples.

The chain carries TRBV28 and TRBJ1-5, with TRBD1 matching 9 bases. CDR3 size: 17 residues. With V trimmed by 4 bases and J by 6 bases, 13 bases remained unmatched. Germline lookup yields CDR1 MDHEN and CDR2 SYDVKM. The CDR3 spells CASSSRDRASLRQPQHF. CDR3 nucleotide sequence: TGTGCCAGCAGTTCCCGGGACAGGGCCTCTCTCCGTCAGCCCCAGCATTTT.

J is TRBJ1-1 and V is TRBV7-3, with D unresolved. Trimming stripped 1 base from V and 4 bases from J, with 13 bases between. Per the germline V gene, CDR1 is SGHTA and CDR2 is FQGTGA. The CDR3 spans 15 residues. CDR3 DNA: TGTGCCAGCAGCTTAAAAGGGTTGGGGTCCACTGAAGCTTTCTTT. The encoded protein is CASSLKGLGSTEAFF.

In its sample, this clone was seen once. V is TRBV5-6 and J is TRBJ1-2, with D possibly being TRBD1 (6 bases). Trimming pared 0 bases from V and 5 bases from J, leaving 17 bases between. From germline, CDR1 is SGHDT and CDR2 YYEEEE. This CDR3 is 16 amino acids long. DNA of the CDR3: TGTGCCAGCAGCTTGGCCGGACAGACCGGAGGATATGGCTACACCTTC. Its translation is CASSLAGQTGGYGYTF.

This chain joins TRBV28 and TRBJ2-1; TRBD2 aligns across 10 bases. The length of the CDR3 is 16 residues. V lost 2 bases to trimming and J lost 8 bases; unmatched junction nucleotides: 9. Germline CDR1 and CDR2: MDHEN and SYDVKM. CDR3 nucleotides: TGTGCCAGCAGTTTACCGGGACTAGCGAGGTCCGATGAGCAGTTCTTC. It is translated as CASSLPGLARSDEQFF.

The V gene is TRBV19, the J gene TRBJ2-5; D may be TRBD2 (5 bases). V was trimmed by 8 bases and J by 2 bases, leaving 12 bases between them. The V gene's germline CDR1 is LNHDA and CDR2 SQIVND (reference sequence). The CDR3 runs to 13 residues. CDR3 bases: TGTGCCAGTGGAGACTATCATCAAGAGACCCAGTACTTC. As protein: CASGDYHQETQYF.

The chain is built from TRBV30 and TRBJ1-2; no clear D gene. The V gene lost 3 bases and the J gene lost 4 bases, with 12 bases spanning the gap. Germline V lookup: CDR1 GTSNPN, CDR2 SVGIG (reference sequence). The CDR3 length is 13 residues. The CDR3 is CAWREGTGYGYTF. The DNA of the CDR3 is TGTGCCTGGAGGGAGGGCACGGGCTATGGCTACACCTTC.

V gene TRBV27 combines with J gene TRBJ2-7; 10 bases are a match to TRBD2. Germline loops: CDR1 MNHEY, CDR2 SMNVEV (reference sequence). The CDR3 runs 18 residues. V was clipped by 3 bases and J by 0 bases; unmatched bases: 11. CDR3 sequence reads: CASSFFGSSGGSSYEQYF. In nucleotides, the CDR3 is TGTGCCAGCAGTTTTTTCGGGTCTAGCGGGGGTAGCTCCTACGAGCAGTACTTC.

The J gene is TRBJ1-2, the V gene TRBV13; 7 positions match TRBD1. V lost 4 bases and J lost 5; bases outside the gene matches: 7. Germline V gene data show CDR1 as PRHDT and CDR2 as FYEKMQ (reference sequence). The CDR3 loop spans 14 amino acids. CDR3 in DNA: TGTGCCAGCAGCTCCGAGACAGGGCTATATGGCTACACCTTC. The encoded protein is CASSSETGLYGYTF.

The chain has TRBV5-4 and TRBJ2-3; no clear D gene. V was pared by 1 base and J by 2 bases, with 8 bases between. This CDR3 has 14 residues. CDR1 SGHNT and CDR2 YYREEE come from the germline V gene (reference sequence). The CDR3 coding sequence is TGTGCCAGCAGCTTGATTCGGACCACAGATACGCAGTATTTT. This gives the protein CASSLIRTTDTQYF. Using reference TRBV5-4 and TRBJ2-3 for the parts outside the CDR3, the full variable domain is ETGVTQSPTHLIKTRGQQVTLRCSSQSGHNTVSWYQQALGQGPQFIFQYYREEENGRGNFPPRFSGLQFPNYSSELNVNALELDDSALYLCASSLIRTTDTQYFGPGTRLTVL.

This sequence joins TRBV11-2 and TRBJ2-5, with 7 bases matching TRBD2. Germline V gene lookup returns CDR1 SGHAT and CDR2 FQNNGV. The CDR3 contains 15 residues. Trimming at V came to 0 bases and at J to 3 bases, leaving 4 bases not matched to a gene. The CDR3 reads CASSLDGLEEETQYF. The CDR3, as DNA: TGTGCCAGCAGCTTAGACGGACTAGAGGAAGAGACCCAGTACTTC.

The rearrangement uses TRBV10-3 and TRBJ2-1; tentatively, D is TRBD1 or TRBD2 (5 bases each). The CDR3 has 14 residues. The V gene lost 6 bases and the J gene lost 7 bases, with 16 bases spanning the gap. CDR1 is ENHRY, CDR2 SYGVKD, per germline. CDR3 region: CAIRGDGQTNEQFF. In nucleotides, the CDR3 is TGTGCCATCAGGGGGGACGGCCAAACAAATGAGCAGTTCTTC.

The CDR3 DNA follows: TGTGCCAGCAGCTCTTCTGTGGGGGTCAATGAGCAGTTCTTC. This codes for CASSSSVGVNEQFF. This rearrangement joins TRBV7-3 to TRBJ2-1, with D tentatively TRBD1 or TRBD2 (5 bases each). CDR1 SGHTA and CDR2 FQGTGA come from the germline V gene. This CDR3 contains 14 residues. Trimming stripped 4 bases from V and 6 bases from J, with 13 bases between. Full variable domain (rest looked up from reference TRBV7-3 and TRBJ2-1): GAGVSQTPSNKVTEKGKYVELRCDPISGHTALYWYRQSLGQGPEFLIYFQGTGAADDSGLPNDRFFAVRPEGSVSTLKIQRTERGDSAVYLCASSSSVGVNEQFFGPGTRLTVL.

V is TRBV10-3 and J is TRBJ1-3; no reliable D call. From germline, CDR1 is ENHRY and CDR2 SYGVKD. The CDR3 contains 15 residues. V was pared by 2 bases and J by 0 bases, with 8 bases between. The CDR3: CAISEGLTSGNTIYF. DNA for the CDR3: TGTGCCATCAGTGAGGGGTTGACCTCTGGAAACACCATATATTTT.

Only one count was recorded for this clone. The rearrangement uses TRBV10-1 and TRBJ2-7, with 10 bases that match TRBD2. The length of the CDR3 is 15 residues. V lost 3 bases and J lost 4; bases outside the gene matches: 6. Germline lookup yields CDR1 WNHNN and CDR2 SYGVQD (reference sequence). CDR3 nucleotide sequence: TGCGCCAGCAGTGATACGTCTAGCGGGAGTTACGAGCAGTACTTC. Translation: CASSDTSSGSYEQYF.

The table lists this clone with a count of one. J is TRBJ1-1 and V is TRBV5-1; 8 bases are a match to TRBD1. This CDR3 spans 16 amino acids. The trim removed 5 bases at V and 0 bases at J, leaving 9 bases unmatched. Germline loops: CDR1 SGHRS, CDR2 YFSETQ. This CDR3 is CASSVGQATMNTEAFF. CDR3 bases: TGCGCCAGCAGTGTGGGACAGGCTACCATGAACACTGAAGCTTTCTTT. The full variable domain, rest sourced from reference TRBV5-1 and TRBJ1-1, is KAGVTQTPRYLIKTRGQQVTLSCSPISGHRSVSWYQQTPGQGLQFLFEYFSETQRNKGNFPGRFSGRQFSNSRSEMNVSTLELGDSALYLCASSVGQATMNTEAFFGQGTRLTVV.

CDR3 region: CASSYVQNEKLFF. CDR3 in DNA: TGTGCCAGCAGTTACGTCCAAAATGAAAAACTGTTTTTT. The V call is TRBV2, the J call TRBJ1-4; unclear D gene. CDR3 length: 13 residues. V lost 5 bases and J lost 5, with 9 bases in between. Germline CDR1 SNHLY, CDR2 FYNNEI.

The rearrangement links TRBV5-4 to TRBJ2-3, with 10 bases lining up with TRBD2. The CDR3 runs to 15 residues. The trim removed 4 bases at V and 2 bases at J, leaving 4 bases unmatched. Germline CDR1 and CDR2: SGHNT and YYREEE (reference sequence). The CDR3 is CASSQSGRATDTQYF. For the CDR3, the DNA is TGTGCCAGCAGCCAAAGCGGGAGGGCCACAGATACGCAGTATTTT.